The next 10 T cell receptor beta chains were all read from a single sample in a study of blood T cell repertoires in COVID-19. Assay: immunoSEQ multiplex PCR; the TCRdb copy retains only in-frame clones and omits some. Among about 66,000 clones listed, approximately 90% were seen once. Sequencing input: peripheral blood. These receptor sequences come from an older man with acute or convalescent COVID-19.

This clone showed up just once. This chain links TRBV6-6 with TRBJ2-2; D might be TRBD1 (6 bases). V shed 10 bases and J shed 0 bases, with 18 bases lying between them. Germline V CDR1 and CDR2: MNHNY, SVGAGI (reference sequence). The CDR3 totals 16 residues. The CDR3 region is CATRIRGGANTGELFF. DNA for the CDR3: TGTGCCACCCGAATCAGGGGTGGCGCGAACACCGGGGAGCTGTTTTTT.

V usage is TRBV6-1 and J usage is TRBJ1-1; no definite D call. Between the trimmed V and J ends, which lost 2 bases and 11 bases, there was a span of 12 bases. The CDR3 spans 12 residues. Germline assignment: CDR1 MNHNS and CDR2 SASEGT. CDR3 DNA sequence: TGTGCCAGCAGTGAACGGAGGCAGGTGGCTTTCTTT. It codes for CASSERRQVAFF.

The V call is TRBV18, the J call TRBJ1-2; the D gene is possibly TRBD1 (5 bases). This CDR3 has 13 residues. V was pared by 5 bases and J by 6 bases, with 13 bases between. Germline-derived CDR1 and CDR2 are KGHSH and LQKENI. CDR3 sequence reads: CASSAGFQDGYTF. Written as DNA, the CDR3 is TGTGCCAGCTCAGCAGGGTTTCAGGATGGCTACACCTTC.

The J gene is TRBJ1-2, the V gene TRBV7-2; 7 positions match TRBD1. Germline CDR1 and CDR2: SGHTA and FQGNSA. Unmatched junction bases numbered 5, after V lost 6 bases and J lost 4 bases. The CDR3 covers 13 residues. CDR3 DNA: TGTGCCAGCAGTTCAACAGGGGCCTATGGCTACACCTTC. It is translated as CASSSTGAYGYTF.

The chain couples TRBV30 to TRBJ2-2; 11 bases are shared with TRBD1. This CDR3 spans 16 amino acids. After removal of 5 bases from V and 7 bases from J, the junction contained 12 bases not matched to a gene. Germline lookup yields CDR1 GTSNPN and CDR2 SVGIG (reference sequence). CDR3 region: CAWLGLGQGAIGELFF. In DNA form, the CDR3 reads TGTGCCTGGTTGGGTCTAGGACAGGGGGCTATCGGGGAGCTGTTTTTT.

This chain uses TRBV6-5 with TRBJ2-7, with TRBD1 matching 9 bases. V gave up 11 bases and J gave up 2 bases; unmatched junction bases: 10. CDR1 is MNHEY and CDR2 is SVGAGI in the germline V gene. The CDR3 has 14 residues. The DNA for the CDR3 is TGTGCCGCCGCTATCGGGACAGGGCCCTACGAGCAGTACTTC. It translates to CAAAIGTGPYEQYF.

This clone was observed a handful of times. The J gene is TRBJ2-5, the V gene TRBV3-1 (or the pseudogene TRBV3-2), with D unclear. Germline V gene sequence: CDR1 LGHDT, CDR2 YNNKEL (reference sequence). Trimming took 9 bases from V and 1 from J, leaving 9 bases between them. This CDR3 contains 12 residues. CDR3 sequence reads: CASRDTQETQYF. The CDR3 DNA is TGTGCCAGTCGAGACACCCAAGAGACCCAGTACTTC.

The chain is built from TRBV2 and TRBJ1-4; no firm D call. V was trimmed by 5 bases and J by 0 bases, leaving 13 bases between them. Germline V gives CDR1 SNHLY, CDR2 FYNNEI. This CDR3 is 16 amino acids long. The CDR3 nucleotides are TGTGCCAGCAGTTCTCGAACGGGAGCAACTAATGAAAAACTGTTTTTT. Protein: CASSSRTGATNEKLFF.

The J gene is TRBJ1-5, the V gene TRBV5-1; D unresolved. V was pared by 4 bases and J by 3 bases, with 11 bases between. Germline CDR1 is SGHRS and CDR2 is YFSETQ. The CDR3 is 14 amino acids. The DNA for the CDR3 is TGCGCCAGCAGCCCCCGAGGCAACAATCAGCCCCAGCATTTT. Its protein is CASSPRGNNQPQHF. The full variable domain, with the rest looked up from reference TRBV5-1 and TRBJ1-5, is KAGVTQTPRYLIKTRGQQVTLSCSPISGHRSVSWYQQTPGQGLQFLFEYFSETQRNKGNFPGRFSGRQFSNSRSEMNVSTLELGDSALYLCASSPRGNNQPQHFGDGTRLSIL.

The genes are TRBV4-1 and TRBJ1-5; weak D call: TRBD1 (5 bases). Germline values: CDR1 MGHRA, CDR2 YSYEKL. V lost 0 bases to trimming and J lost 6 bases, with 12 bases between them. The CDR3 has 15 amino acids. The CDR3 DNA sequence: TGCGCCAGCAGCCAAGAAGGGCAGGGAAGTCAGCCCCAGCATTTT. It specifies CASSQEGQGSQPQHF.